Shown below are 7 T cell receptor beta chains from a single sample sequenced in a study of CD8+ T cells in alopecia areata. Extracted RNA was reverse transcribed, and the resulting cDNA served as sequencing template. Profiled with immunoSEQ multiplex PCR; TCRdb holds only in-frame clones, not every one. The sample comprises under 250,000 clones, about 53% of which are singletons, and over 0.4% rests with the top ten. This sample comprised CD4+ T cells sorted from blood, obtained at week 0. These receptor sequences come from a human donor with alopecia areata.

The rearrangement uses TRBV2 and TRBJ2-1, with D unclear. Germline lookup yields CDR1 SNHLY and CDR2 FYNNEI. Trimming cost V 6 bases and J 5 bases, with 14 bases left between them. The CDR3 contains 14 residues. The CDR3 loop reads CASRATTYNNEQFF. In nucleotides, the CDR3 is TGTGCCAGCAGAGCAACGACTTACAACAATGAGCAGTTCTTC.

The chain combines TRBV9 with TRBJ1-6; maybe TRBD1 (6 bases). The germline V gene encodes CDR1 SGDLS and CDR2 YYNGEE. V lost 0 bases to trimming and J lost 8 bases, with 9 bases between them. The CDR3 loop spans 14 amino acids. The CDR3 protein is CASSVDHRDSPLHF. CDR3 DNA sequence: TGTGCCAGCAGCGTAGACCACAGGGATTCACCCCTCCACTTT.

This clone was seen a few times. V is TRBV18 and J is TRBJ1-1; maybe TRBD1 (6 bases). There are 13 residues in the CDR3. Trimming pared 4 bases from V and 6 bases from J, leaving 12 bases between. The germline V gene has CDR1 KGHSH and CDR2 LQKENI. The CDR3 sequence is CASSLNRDAEAFF. The CDR3 DNA reads as TGTGCCAGCTCACTCAACAGGGACGCTGAAGCTTTCTTT. Full variable domain (remainder filled in from reference TRBV18 and TRBJ1-1): NAGVMQNPRHLVRRRGQEARLRCSPMKGHSHVYWYRQLPEEGLKFMVYLQKENIIDESGMPKERFSAEFPKEGPSILRIQQVVRGDSAAYFCASSLNRDAEAFFGQGTRLTVV.

This sequence joins TRBV7-9 and TRBJ2-4, with a tentative D call TRBD1 (5 bases). V gave up 3 bases and J gave up 0 bases, with 9 bases separating them. In germline, CDR1 is SEHNR, CDR2 FQNEAQ (reference sequence). The CDR3 is 15 residues long. The CDR3 DNA reads as TGTGCCAGCAGCTTGCAGGGTCTAGCCAAAAACATTCAGTACTTC. Amino acid sequence: CASSLQGLAKNIQYF.

The table lists this clone with a few counts. The J gene is TRBJ2-3, the V gene TRBV18, with D uncertain. V was trimmed by 4 bases and J by 0 bases, leaving 11 bases between them. The CDR3 consists of 15 residues. CDR1 KGHSH and CDR2 LQKENI come from the germline V gene. This chain's CDR3 is CASSRSTGSTDTQYF. Here the CDR3 DNA reads TGTGCCAGCTCACGGTCGACGGGTAGCACAGATACGCAGTATTTT.

The V gene is TRBV5-1, the J gene TRBJ2-3; 9 bases line up with TRBD1. The CDR3 extends over 16 amino acids. The V gene's germline CDR1 is SGHRS and CDR2 YFSETQ. J lost 0 bases, V lost 3 bases, and 5 bases had no gene match. CDR3 region: CASSSRTGASTDTQYF. Here the CDR3 DNA reads TGCGCCAGCAGCTCGCGGACAGGGGCTAGCACAGATACGCAGTATTTT.

The rearrangement links TRBV27 to TRBJ1-6; D is possibly TRBD1 (6 bases). Trimming cost V 4 bases and J 6 bases, with 10 bases left between them. CDR3 length equals 14 residues. Germline V gene lookup returns CDR1 MNHEY and CDR2 SMNVEV (reference sequence). The chain's CDR3 is CASSWDNVNSPLHF. The CDR3 bases are TGTGCCAGCAGTTGGGACAACGTTAATTCACCCCTCCACTTT.